This T cell receptor beta chain was captured in a study of T cell changes during pregnancy in multiple sclerosis. Assay: immunoSEQ multiplex PCR; the TCRdb copy retains only in-frame clones and omits some. This table holds over 100,000 clones, 80% to 95% found once. This clone was observed once. With 2 bases clipped from V and 5 bases from J, the junction kept 9 bases outside the gene matches. CDR3 size: 16 residues. The germline V gene encodes CDR1 SGHRS and CDR2 YFSETQ. The TCR was taken from a female donor with multiple sclerosis, enrolled in a pregnancy study. The V gene is TRBV5-1, the J gene TRBJ2-7; the match to TRBD1 covers 11 bases. Sequencing used peripheral blood, obtained in the third trimester of pregnancy. This chain's CDR3 is CASSFLKGQGVHEQYF. CDR3 bases: TGCGCCAGCAGCTTTCTTAAGGGACAGGGGGTGCACGAGCAGTACTTC.